The clone carrying this TCR beta chain was observed a single time. V was clipped by 4 bases and J by 5 bases; unmatched bases: 7. Germline V gene data show CDR1 as SGHNT and CDR2 as YYREEE (reference sequence). The CDR3 consists of 15 residues. The sample is drawn from a study of blood T cell repertoires in COVID-19. Study in general: From the United States, Italy and Spain came samples of acute and convalescent COVID-19. PBMCs, B-cell-depleted T cells, or T cells were the source of the cDNA or gDNA that made up the material.

Original analysis: Amplification from reference gene primers served as the basis for estimated nucleated cell counts. Sequencing was performed with immunoSEQ multiplex PCR; in TCRdb, only in-frame clones are kept and a portion is missing. V and J calls and clone size come straight from that table; D and trimming were deduced from the DNA. This repertoire shows around 200,000 clones, roughly nine tenths found once; its top ten account for around 21%. Sequencing used peripheral blood. The origin of this receptor is a man aged 65-85 years with active or convalescent COVID-19. This chain uses TRBV5-4 with TRBJ2-5; 11 bases fit TRBD2. The CDR3 sequence is CASSSRLAGHETQYF. DNA of the CDR3: TGTGCCAGCAGCAGCCGACTAGCGGGACATGAGACCCAGTACTTC.